This T cell receptor (beta chain) stems from a study of cytomegalovirus exposure and HLA in healthy donors. Study conclusions and caveats: Roughly uniform sequencing depth across donors was assumed, possibly incorrectly. In a later analysis, at a false discovery rate of 0.05, over 15,000 TCR beta sequences matched HLA alleles.

These donors counted as nominally healthy when sampled, but unrecorded immune exposures were likely. 13 Jbeta primers and 60 Vbeta primers were used for the PCR. The table came from immunoSEQ multiplex PCR; TCRdb's copy has only in-frame clones and leaves some out. The sample lists under 200,000 clones, 75% to 80% occurring once. A remark on this clone: The antigen remains undetermined.

The clonotype originates from a middle-aged woman in good health and CMV-seropositive. The sample was PBMCs.

The CDR3 region has the DNA TGTGCCAGCAGCCCGCTAGCGGGTTCCCAAGAGACCCAGTACTTC. Translating gives CASSPLAGSQETQYF. The chain uses TRBV5-4 and TRBJ2-5; TRBD2 matches 8 bases. The CDR3 has 15 residues. CDR1 and CDR2 from the germline V gene are SGHNT and YYREEE (reference sequence). Losses at the gene ends were 4 bases for V and 1 base for J; bases not matched to a gene: 6.